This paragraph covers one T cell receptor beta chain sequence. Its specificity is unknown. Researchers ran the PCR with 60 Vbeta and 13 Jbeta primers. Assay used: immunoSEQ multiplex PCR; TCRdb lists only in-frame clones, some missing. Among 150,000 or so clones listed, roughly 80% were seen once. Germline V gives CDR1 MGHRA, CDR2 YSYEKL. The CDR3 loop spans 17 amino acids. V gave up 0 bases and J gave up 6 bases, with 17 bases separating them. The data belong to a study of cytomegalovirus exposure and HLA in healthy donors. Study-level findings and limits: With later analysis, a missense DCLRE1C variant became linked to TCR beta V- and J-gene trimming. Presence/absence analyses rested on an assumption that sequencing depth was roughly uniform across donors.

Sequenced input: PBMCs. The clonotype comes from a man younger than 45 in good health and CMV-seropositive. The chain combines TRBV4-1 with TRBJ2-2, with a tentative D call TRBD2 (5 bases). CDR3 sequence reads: CASSQDYSDMTSGELFF. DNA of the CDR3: TGCGCCAGCAGCCAAGATTATAGCGACATGACCTCCGGGGAGCTGTTTTTT.